Listed below are T cell receptor beta chains from one sample, sequenced in a study of blood T cell repertoires in COVID-19. Profiling relied on immunoSEQ multiplex PCR, and the TCRdb table lists in-frame clones only, not all of them. Of fewer than 250,000 clones in the sample, about 89% were seen once. The sequenced sample consisted of peripheral blood. The receptors here all came from a woman in her sixties who had recovered from COVID-19. Each CDR3 is given without its conserved first and last residue. Fields, in order: V gene, J gene, CDR3 protein.

>TRBV28|TRBJ1-2
ASSFLGISGTRNYGYT
>TRBV7-9|TRBJ2-3
ASSLLRYSSTDTQY
>TRBV15|TRBJ2-3
ATSRTRGYTDTQY
>TRBV5-1|TRBJ1-5
ASSLGGNRGNQPQH
>TRBV10-1|TRBJ2-7
ASSEGTLESPYEQY
>TRBV10-1|TRBJ1-5
ASSESSEGENQPQH
>TRBV3-1/TRBV3-2|TRBJ1-1
ASSLGVQNRAF
>TRBV19|TRBJ1-5
ASSIRGQAYSNQPQH
>TRBV7-2|TRBJ2-2
ASSHQTGASATGELF
>TRBV7-7|TRBJ2-5
ASSQIPGIQETQY
>TRBV12-3/TRBV12-4|TRBJ1-5
ASRQGTYQPQH
>TRBV7-9|TRBJ1-1
ASSPSVSMNTEAF
>TRBV10-3|TRBJ1-2
AITSSVNYGYT
>TRBV6-5|TRBJ1-4
ASSSGGSGEKLF
>TRBV24-1|TRBJ2-7
ATSGRGTGYEQY
>TRBV28|TRBJ2-2
ASSRTGTSGEHTGELF
>TRBV6-5|TRBJ2-7
ASRNRDRGTYEQY
>TRBV19|TRBJ1-1
ASSITGGTEAF
>TRBV5-1|TRBJ2-2
ASSGAGGSRTGELF
>TRBV14|TRBJ1-1
ASSRNRGDTEAF
>TRBV6-5|TRBJ2-3
ASSYGRAGSDTQY
>TRBV12-3/TRBV12-4|TRBJ1-3
ASSPYSGNTIY
>TRBV9|TRBJ1-4
ASSVGGDGEKLF
>TRBV11-3|TRBJ2-3
ASSLGASGDTDTQY
>TRBV11-2|TRBJ1-1
ASSLMDRGPTEAF
>TRBV6-1|TRBJ1-5
ASSEAWQEDQPQH
>TRBV21-1|TRBJ1-3
ASPLKTGASSIY
>TRBV6-1|TRBJ2-7
ASKDRVSAPNEQY
>TRBV7-2|TRBJ2-1
ASSFSGGATYNEQF
>TRBV7-9|TRBJ2-2
ASSTTSIGRNTGELF
>TRBV4-2|TRBJ1-3
ASSVTVSSGNTIY
>TRBV5-4|TRBJ2-1
ASSTGVLYNEQF
>TRBV3-1/TRBV3-2|TRBJ2-7
ASSQNRGSLEQY
>TRBV18|TRBJ2-1
ASSPIGQASNEQF
>TRBV3-1/TRBV3-2|TRBJ1-3
ASSHGLSSGNTIY
>TRBV9|TRBJ1-5
ASSVGTGPQPQH
>TRBV15|TRBJ1-4
ATSAPPGSLSEKLF
>TRBV19|TRBJ1-1
ASSIQMNTEAF
>TRBV6-6|TRBJ1-1
ASSPDSYTEAF
>TRBV7-3|TRBJ1-2
ASSLNTGAGYT
>TRBV2|TRBJ1-5
ASSWEGDGPQH
>TRBV19|TRBJ1-1
ASIPVGQRSEAF
>TRBV28|TRBJ2-3
ASSSTDYGTQY
>TRBV6-1|TRBJ2-7
ASSEAAVHEQY
>TRBV27|TRBJ2-2
ASSWGGVNTGELF
>TRBV28|TRBJ1-5
ASSGSGVGNQPQH
>TRBV2|TRBJ2-7
ASRIQESSYEQY
>TRBV4-3|TRBJ2-7
ASSQPGLGMGEQY
>TRBV5-1|TRBJ2-1
ASSPGLGTYNEQF
>TRBV10-3|TRBJ1-3
AISERAGGTSGNTIY